Listed below are T cell receptor beta chains from one sample, sequenced in a study of OX40 agonist ivuxolimab in advanced cancers. TCRdb keeps only in-frame clones here, not all; method: immunoSEQ multiplex PCR. This repertoire shows 65,000 to 90,000 clones, about nine tenths found once; its top ten account for around 0.73%. The material was CD4+ or CD8+ T cells sorted from blood, obtained in a trial of the OX40 agonist ivuxolimab. The receptors originated from an adult with an advanced solid tumor such as melanoma, head and neck, liver or kidney cancer. The CDR3 runs from the conserved cysteine through the conserved F or W. A D gene is named only where the DNA matches it firmly. Expanded clones are given a class, and other clones once, few, many or no size at all.

NA TRBJ1-1 NA TRBV5-1 CASSLAWDTEAFF TGCGCCAGCAGCTTGGCCTGGGACACTGAAGCTTTCTTT
NA TRBJ1-1 NA TRBV7-9 CASTQVGTEEEAFF TGTGCCAGCACCCAAGTTGGGACCGAGGAGGAGGCTTTCTTT
TRBD1 TRBJ1-5 NA TRBV6-1 CASSGDSGNQPQHF TGTGCCAGCAGCGGGGACAGTGGGAATCAGCCCCAGCATTTT
NA TRBJ1-3 once TRBV30 CAWSVSGNTIYF TGTGCCTGGAGTGTGTCGGGAAACACCATATATTTT
NA TRBJ2-1 NA TRBV28 CASSFERGSYNEQFF TGTGCCAGCAGTTTTGAAAGAGGCTCCTACAATGAGCAGTTCTTC
TRBD1 TRBJ1-1 NA TRBV5-4 CASSGTTGRGTEAFF TGTGCCAGCAGCGGGACGACAGGGCGGGGCACTGAAGCTTTCTTT
NA TRBJ1-2 few TRBV6-5 CASSSTESTLPYGYTF TGTGCCAGCAGTTCCACCGAGTCGACTCTACCGTATGGCTACACCTTC
TRBD1 TRBJ2-3 NA TRBV29-1 CSVGTGATDTQYF TGCAGCGTTGGCACAGGGGCTACAGATACGCAGTATTTT
NA TRBJ1-1 NA TRBV5-8 CASSKGSSRTEAFF TGTGCCAGCAGCAAAGGCAGCAGTAGGACTGAAGCTTTCTTT
TRBD1 TRBJ2-7 NA TRBV15 CATSRGDREGEQYF TGTGCCACCAGCAGAGGGGACAGGGAGGGAGAGCAGTACTTC
NA TRBJ1-2 NA TRBV29-1 CSSSLGDYGYTF TGCAGCTCCTCATTAGGGGACTATGGCTACACCTTC
NA TRBJ2-1 NA TRBV7-6 CASSLAGGTNEQFF TGTGCCAGCAGCTTAGCGGGAGGAACGAATGAGCAGTTCTTC